The 4 T cell receptor beta chains reported below all come from one sample, sequenced in a study of beta chain features in type 1 diabetes. Broader study findings: Shorter TCRB CDR3s, moderately but significantly so, marked every one of the four CD4+ subsets in Type 1 diabetes patients.

All of the isolated RNA was reverse transcribed, so expressed TCRB transcripts were sequenced. Repertoires were generated with immunoSEQ multiplex PCR, while TCRdb's copy carries only in-frame clones and drops some. The repertoire consists of 300,000 to 450,000 clones, with roughly 9.8% occurring once and the leading ten covering about 0.64%. Their target antigens are unknown. Sequencing was performed on central memory CD4+ T cells from blood. These receptors came from a man aged 25 to 40 with type 1 diabetes.

This chain links TRBV29-1 with TRBJ2-3; 9 bases fit TRBD1. V was pared by 3 bases and J by 3 bases, with 7 bases of the junction left unmatched. Germline V gives CDR1 SQVTM, CDR2 ANQGSEA. This CDR3 contains 15 residues. CDR3 region: CSVDPTGGFTDTQYF. In nucleotides, the CDR3 is TGCAGCGTTGACCCGACAGGGGGTTTTACAGATACGCAGTATTTT.

This clone showed up just a few times. This chain joins TRBV18 and TRBJ2-7; 9 bases are a match to TRBD1. The J segment lost 7 bases and the V segment lost 6 bases, leaving 10 bases of the junction unmatched. The CDR3 is made up of 14 amino acids. Germline CDR1 KGHSH, CDR2 LQKENI. CDR3 nucleotides: TGTGCCAGCTCCCCTGGACAGGGGACGCAAGAGCAGTACTTC. Its translation: CASSPGQGTQEQYF.

In this sample, this clone turned up a few times. The chain couples TRBV2 to TRBJ2-1; the match to TRBD2 covers 9 bases. Trimming took 7 bases from V and 10 from J; bases not matched to a gene: 8. Germline-derived CDR1 and CDR2 are SNHLY and FYNNEI. The CDR3 is 13 residues long. The CDR3 DNA reads as TGTGCCAGCACCCGGGAAGCGGGAGGCGAGCAGTTCTTC. Its protein product is CASTREAGGEQFF.

The gene calls are TRBV18 and TRBJ2-7, with TRBD2 matching over 7 bases. CDR3 length equals 15 residues. Unmatched junction bases numbered 8, after V lost 6 bases and J lost 0 bases. CDR1 is KGHSH and CDR2 is LQKENI in the germline V gene. The CDR3: CASSGGTTSSYEQYF. The CDR3 region has the DNA TGTGCCAGCTCCGGAGGGACTACGAGCTCCTACGAGCAGTACTTC.